A selection of T cell receptor beta chains follows, all from one sample in a study of human T cells and chemical hapten exposure. TCRdb reanalysed the RACE reads using MiXCR and keeps one entry per CDR3 protein. This sample has 370,000 or so distinct CDR3 sequences, with approximately 5.1% found just once. The material was whole blood, obtained in connection with sensitization to the hapten diphenylcyclopropenone (DPC). The origin of the receptors is a woman aged 45 to 65 with alopecia areata. Some clones in this sample may be carry-over from other donors' samples. The CDR3 runs from the conserved cysteine through the conserved F or W. D genes are given only for firm matches. The size field is filled for only some rows; it gives once, few, many or a size class.

J gene: TRBJ1-5; D gene: -; clone size: many; V gene: TRBV20-1; CDR3 protein: CSARIGSQPQHF; CDR3 DNA: TGCAGTGCTAGAATAGGGAGTCAGCCCCAGCATTTT
J gene: TRBJ2-2; D gene: -; clone size: -; V gene: TRBV6-2/TRBV6-3; CDR3 protein: CASSRGSSTGELFF; CDR3 DNA: TGTGCCAGCAGTAGGGGGTCGAGCACCGGGGAGCTGTTTTTT
J gene: TRBJ1-4; D gene: TRBD1; clone size: -; V gene: TRBV3-1; CDR3 protein: CASSREGQGNEKLFF; CDR3 DNA: TGTGCCAGCAGCCGGGAGGGACAGGGAAATGAAAAACTGTTTTTT
J gene: TRBJ2-7; D gene: -; clone size: many; V gene: TRBV30; CDR3 protein: CAWSWSSYEQYF; CDR3 DNA: TGTGCCTGGAGTTGGAGCTCCTACGAGCAGTACTTC
J gene: TRBJ1-4; D gene: -; clone size: few; V gene: TRBV7-2; CDR3 protein: CASSAWESEKLFF; CDR3 DNA: TGTGCCAGCAGCGCGTGGGAGAGTGAAAAACTGTTTTTT
J gene: TRBJ1-4; D gene: -; clone size: -; V gene: TRBV18; CDR3 protein: CASSKSRTNEKLFF; CDR3 DNA: TGTGCCAGCTCAAAAAGTCGCACTAATGAAAAACTGTTTTTT
J gene: TRBJ2-1; D gene: -; clone size: few; V gene: TRBV9; CDR3 protein: CASSVVPEASNEQFF; CDR3 DNA: TGTGCCAGCAGCGTAGTCCCCGAAGCTAGCAATGAGCAGTTCTTC
J gene: TRBJ1-6; D gene: TRBD1; clone size: few; V gene: TRBV5-1; CDR3 protein: CASSPGQVNSPLHF; CDR3 DNA: TGCGCCAGCAGCCCGGGACAGGTGAATTCACCCCTCCACTTT
J gene: TRBJ2-3; D gene: TRBD2; clone size: few; V gene: TRBV3-1; CDR3 protein: CASSSIAGGPVDTQYF; CDR3 DNA: TGTGCCAGCAGCTCGATAGCGGGGGGGCCCGTAGATACGCAGTATTTT
J gene: TRBJ1-1; D gene: -; clone size: -; V gene: TRBV20-1; CDR3 protein: CSASIGGDTEAFF; CDR3 DNA: TGCAGTGCTAGTATCGGGGGGGACACTGAAGCTTTCTTT
J gene: TRBJ2-7; D gene: -; clone size: few; V gene: TRBV6-5; CDR3 protein: CASSYGPGAYEQYF; CDR3 DNA: TGTGCCAGCAGTTACGGCCCAGGGGCCTACGAGCAGTACTTC
J gene: TRBJ2-3; D gene: TRBD2; clone size: many; V gene: TRBV4-1; CDR3 protein: CASSREGISGTDTQYF; CDR3 DNA: TGCGCCAGCAGCCGGGAGGGGATCAGCGGTACAGATACGCAGTATTTT
J gene: TRBJ2-5; D gene: -; clone size: -; V gene: TRBV5-1; CDR3 protein: CASSVGGERETQYF; CDR3 DNA: TGCGCCAGCAGCGTAGGGGGAGAAAGAGAGACCCAGTACTTC
J gene: TRBJ1-1; D gene: -; clone size: many; V gene: TRBV13; CDR3 protein: CASSLLGSGGTEAFF; CDR3 DNA: TGTGCCAGCAGCTTATTGGGTTCCGGGGGCACTGAAGCTTTCTTT
J gene: TRBJ2-1; D gene: TRBD2; clone size: few; V gene: TRBV6-1; CDR3 protein: CASSERTSGRSANEQFF; CDR3 DNA: TGTGCCAGCAGTGAAAGGACTAGCGGGAGGTCTGCGAATGAGCAGTTCTTC
J gene: TRBJ2-2; D gene: TRBD2; clone size: many; V gene: TRBV7-9; CDR3 protein: CASSSTIGTSGSRDTGELFF; CDR3 DNA: TGTGCCAGCAGCTCTACGATCGGGACTAGCGGGAGTAGAGACACCGGGGAGCTGTTTTTT
J gene: TRBJ2-3; D gene: TRBD2; clone size: few; V gene: TRBV11-2; CDR3 protein: CASSLYPTSGTSTDTQYF; CDR3 DNA: TGTGCCAGCAGCTTATATCCGACTAGCGGGACTAGCACAGATACGCAGTATTTT
J gene: TRBJ1-3; D gene: TRBD1; clone size: few; V gene: TRBV6-5; CDR3 protein: CASRTGDRVSGNTIYF; CDR3 DNA: TGTGCCAGCAGAACCGGGGACAGGGTGTCTGGAAACACCATATATTTT
J gene: TRBJ2-1; D gene: TRBD2; clone size: few; V gene: TRBV20-1; CDR3 protein: CSAIRGGAYNEQFF; CDR3 DNA: TGCAGTGCCATTCGGGGGGGGGCTTACAATGAGCAGTTCTTC
J gene: TRBJ2-3; D gene: -; clone size: many; V gene: TRBV28; CDR3 protein: CASSLERGDTQYF; CDR3 DNA: TGTGCCAGCAGCCTGGAGAGGGGAGATACGCAGTATTTT
J gene: TRBJ2-5; D gene: TRBD1; clone size: few; V gene: TRBV5-1; CDR3 protein: CASSLDRDSYQETQYF; CDR3 DNA: TGCGCCAGCAGCTTGGATAGGGACAGCTACCAAGAGACCCAGTACTTC
J gene: TRBJ2-7; D gene: TRBD2; clone size: many; V gene: TRBV6-2/TRBV6-3; CDR3 protein: CASSLTSHEQYF; CDR3 DNA: TGTGCCAGCAGCTTGACTAGCCACGAGCAGTACTTC
J gene: TRBJ2-3; D gene: TRBD1; clone size: few; V gene: TRBV6-1; CDR3 protein: CASSDASGGQFLSADTQYF; CDR3 DNA: TGTGCCAGCAGTGACGCCTCAGGGGGCCAATTCCTCAGTGCAGATACGCAGTATTTT
J gene: TRBJ2-7; D gene: TRBD2; clone size: many; V gene: TRBV9; CDR3 protein: CASSVTGLAGDEQYF; CDR3 DNA: TGTGCCAGCAGCGTCACGGGACTAGCGGGAGATGAGCAGTACTTC
J gene: TRBJ2-1; D gene: TRBD2; clone size: -; V gene: TRBV18; CDR3 protein: CASSPGLAGKSDEQFF; CDR3 DNA: TGTGCCAGCTCACCGGGGCTAGCGGGGAAAAGCGATGAGCAGTTCTTC
J gene: TRBJ1-1; D gene: -; clone size: few; V gene: TRBV12-3/TRBV12-4; CDR3 protein: CASSRGAATEAFF; CDR3 DNA: TGTGCCAGCAGCCGAGGGGCAGCTACTGAAGCTTTCTTT
J gene: TRBJ2-2; D gene: -; clone size: many; V gene: TRBV10-3; CDR3 protein: CAISSRSGELFF; CDR3 DNA: TGTGCCATCAGCTCCAGGTCCGGGGAGCTGTTTTTT
J gene: TRBJ2-7; D gene: TRBD1; clone size: many; V gene: TRBV28; CDR3 protein: CATRRTGVTYEQYF; CDR3 DNA: TGTGCCACGCGGAGGACAGGGGTCACCTACGAGCAGTACTTC
J gene: TRBJ1-4; D gene: TRBD1; clone size: few; V gene: TRBV29-1; CDR3 protein: CSVGQGRGNEKLFF; CDR3 DNA: TGCAGCGTTGGACAGGGACGGGGGAATGAAAAACTGTTTTTT
J gene: TRBJ2-7; D gene: -; clone size: -; V gene: TRBV5-4; CDR3 protein: CASSSPSAGSSYEQYF; CDR3 DNA: TGTGCCAGCAGCTCGCCGTCGGCAGGGAGCTCCTACGAGCAGTACTTC
J gene: TRBJ2-7; D gene: -; clone size: -; V gene: TRBV13; CDR3 protein: CASSLFGVAGAYEQYF; CDR3 DNA: TGTGCCAGCAGCTTATTCGGTGTTGCCGGGGCCTACGAGCAGTACTTC
J gene: TRBJ1-2; D gene: -; clone size: many; V gene: TRBV4-1; CDR3 protein: CASSHQGGDGYTF; CDR3 DNA: TGCGCCAGCAGCCACCAGGGAGGTGATGGCTACACCTTC
J gene: TRBJ1-4; D gene: TRBD1; clone size: many; V gene: TRBV6-1; CDR3 protein: CASSAWDRAEEKLFF; CDR3 DNA: TGTGCCAGCAGTGCTTGGGACAGGGCTGAGGAAAAACTGTTTTTT
J gene: TRBJ2-2; D gene: TRBD2; clone size: few; V gene: TRBV9; CDR3 protein: CASSVRGGPGELFF; CDR3 DNA: TGTGCCAGCAGCGTGCGGGGGGGCCCCGGGGAGCTGTTTTTT
J gene: TRBJ1-5; D gene: TRBD1; clone size: few; V gene: TRBV11-2; CDR3 protein: CASSLQGAFSQPQHF; CDR3 DNA: TGTGCCAGCAGCTTACAGGGGGCGTTTAGTCAGCCCCAGCATTTT
J gene: TRBJ2-1; D gene: -; clone size: many; V gene: TRBV20-1; CDR3 protein: CSESGASRGASYNEQFF; CDR3 DNA: TGCAGTGAATCGGGGGCTTCCCGTGGGGCCTCCTACAATGAGCAGTTCTTC
J gene: TRBJ1-1; D gene: TRBD1; clone size: many; V gene: TRBV10-3; CDR3 protein: CAIRGQGGPTEAFF; CDR3 DNA: TGTGCCATCAGGGGACAGGGGGGTCCAACTGAAGCTTTCTTT
J gene: TRBJ1-5; D gene: -; clone size: many; V gene: TRBV4-1; CDR3 protein: CASSQDPGQGFQPQHF; CDR3 DNA: TGCGCCAGCAGCCAAGATCCGGGGCAGGGGTTTCAGCCCCAGCATTTT
J gene: TRBJ1-1; D gene: -; clone size: many; V gene: TRBV28; CDR3 protein: CASSLGRATEAFF; CDR3 DNA: TGTGCCAGCAGTTTGGGCAGGGCCACTGAAGCTTTCTTT
J gene: TRBJ2-1; D gene: TRBD1; clone size: few; V gene: TRBV5-8; CDR3 protein: CASSLGGAPSYNEQFF; CDR3 DNA: TGTGCCAGCAGCTTAGGGGGCGCCCCCTCCTACAATGAGCAGTTCTTC
J gene: TRBJ2-3; D gene: TRBD2; clone size: many; V gene: TRBV4-2; CDR3 protein: CASSQTMAGGVDTQYF; CDR3 DNA: TGTGCCAGCAGCCAGACCATGGCGGGGGGGGTTGATACGCAGTATTTT
J gene: TRBJ1-1; D gene: TRBD1; clone size: many; V gene: TRBV7-2; CDR3 protein: CASSFGDRATEAFF; CDR3 DNA: TGTGCCAGCAGCTTTGGGGACAGGGCCACTGAAGCTTTCTTT
J gene: TRBJ2-3; D gene: TRBD2; clone size: few; V gene: TRBV6-2/TRBV6-3; CDR3 protein: CASINGLTSGSFADTQYF; CDR3 DNA: TGTGCCAGCATTAATGGATTGACTAGCGGGAGCTTCGCAGATACGCAGTATTTT
J gene: TRBJ1-2; D gene: -; clone size: many; V gene: TRBV3-1; CDR3 protein: CASSQESESPRSGIHGYTF; CDR3 DNA: TGTGCCAGCAGCCAAGAGTCGGAATCTCCCAGGTCCGGGATCCATGGCTACACCTTC